The clone carrying this T cell receptor (beta chain) was detected a few times. Its antigen is undetermined. 5'RACE with constant-segment primers yielded barcoded, UMI-tagged TCR alpha and TCR beta cDNA libraries. TCRdb independently ran MiXCR on the 5' RACE reads; one entry per CDR3 protein. Among approximately 230,000 distinct CDR3 sequences listed, around 17% were seen once. The sample is drawn from a study of T-cell memory formation after mild COVID-19. Turning to the study itself: Each donor largely had its own TCR clusters.

Study-wide findings and caveats: Mainly CM and EM harbored the contracting CD4+ clones; mainly EMRA harbored the CD8+ ones.

Germline V gene lookup returns CDR1 MDHEN and CDR2 SYDVKM. The CDR3 has 11 amino acids. The ends were cut back, 10 bases at V and 3 bases at J, with 10 bases in the middle. V gene TRBV28 combines with J gene TRBJ2-7; D unclear. Specimen: PBMCs or a T cell subset sorted from them (not recorded which). The sequence was collected from a man between 18 and 35 years old who had mild COVID-19 (a few samples of this study predate the infection). Cell type and time point are not known. The CDR3 sequence is CATSSSYEQYF. The CDR3, as DNA: TGTGCCACCTCTTCCAGCTACGAGCAGTACTTC.